Sequencing of this TCR beta chain was carried out in a study of blood T cell repertoires in COVID-19. Study processing details: Nucleated cell counts were estimated from reference gene primer amplification. TCRdb keeps only in-frame clones here, not all; method: immunoSEQ multiplex PCR. Clonal size and the V and J genes are those of that table, whereas D and trimming came from the DNA. The repertoire has approximately 310,000 clones, 80% to 90% of them found once; the top ten carry around 7.8%. This CDR3 spans 16 amino acids. The ends lost 4 bases at V and 1 base at J; junction bases unmatched: 4. CDR1 and CDR2 (germline): SGHRS, YFSETQ.

Sequenced: peripheral blood. The gene calls are TRBV5-1 and TRBJ2-2, with 10 bases that match TRBD2. The clonotype originates from a woman aged 45-65 years who had recovered from COVID-19. The CDR3 DNA reads TGCGCCAGCAGCGCCCTAGCGGGGGAGAACACCGGGGAGCTGTTTTTT. It codes for CASSALAGENTGELFF.